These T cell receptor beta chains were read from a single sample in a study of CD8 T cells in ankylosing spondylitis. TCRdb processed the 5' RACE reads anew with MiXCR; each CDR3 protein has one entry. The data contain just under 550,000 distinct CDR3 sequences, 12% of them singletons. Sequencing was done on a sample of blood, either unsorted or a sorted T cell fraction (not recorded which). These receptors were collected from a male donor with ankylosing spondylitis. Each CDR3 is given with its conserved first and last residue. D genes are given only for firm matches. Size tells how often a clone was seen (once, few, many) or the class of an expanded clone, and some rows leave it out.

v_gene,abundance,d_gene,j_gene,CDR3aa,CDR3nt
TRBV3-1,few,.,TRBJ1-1,CASSQDLVEGWMNTEAFF,TGTGCCAGCAGCCAAGATCTTGTCGAAGGATGGATGAACACTGAAGCTTTCTTT
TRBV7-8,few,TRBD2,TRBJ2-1,CASSPSGSVYNEQFF,TGTGCCAGCAGCCCTAGCGGGAGCGTCTACAATGAGCAGTTCTTC
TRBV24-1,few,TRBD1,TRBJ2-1,CATSDAGTGNNEQFF,TGTGCCACCAGTGATGCCGGGACAGGGAACAATGAGCAGTTCTTC
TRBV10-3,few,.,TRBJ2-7,CAIRLEGTVEQYF,TGTGCCATCAGGTTGGAAGGGACGGTCGAGCAGTACTTC
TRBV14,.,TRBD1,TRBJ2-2,CASRQQGAEAGELFF,TGTGCCAGCAGGCAACAGGGGGCTGAGGCCGGGGAGCTGTTTTTT
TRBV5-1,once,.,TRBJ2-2,CASRRSLQGNTGELFF,TGCGCCAGCAGACGGAGTCTACAGGGGAACACCGGGGAGCTGTTTTTT
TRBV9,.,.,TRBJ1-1,CASSVDPYTGNTEAFF,TGTGCCAGCAGCGTAGATCCTTATACAGGTAACACTGAAGCTTTCTTT
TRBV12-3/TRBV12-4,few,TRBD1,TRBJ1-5,CASSPTGGHQPQHF,TGTGCCAGCAGCCCGACAGGGGGCCATCAGCCCCAGCATTTT
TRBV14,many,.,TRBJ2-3,CASSHGDTQYF,TGTGCCAGCAGCCACGGAGATACGCAGTATTTT
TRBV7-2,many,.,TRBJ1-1,CASSLWAGAEAFF,TGTGCCAGCAGCTTATGGGCGGGGGCTGAAGCTTTCTTT
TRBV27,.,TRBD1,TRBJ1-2,CASKNRGGYGYTF,TGTGCCAGCAAGAACAGGGGGGGCTATGGCTACACCTTC
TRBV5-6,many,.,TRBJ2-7,CASSLRGAYEQYF,TGTGCCAGCAGCTTGCGGGGAGCCTACGAGCAGTACTTC
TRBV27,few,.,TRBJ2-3,CASKTGGLFTDTQYF,TGTGCCAGCAAAACCGGGGGCCTCTTCACAGATACGCAGTATTTT
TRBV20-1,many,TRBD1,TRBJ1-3,CSAATGGNTIYF,TGCAGTGCTGCGACAGGGGGAAACACCATATATTTT
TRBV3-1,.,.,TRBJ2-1,CASSQDWYNEQFF,TGTGCCAGCAGCCAAGACTGGTACAATGAGCAGTTCTTC
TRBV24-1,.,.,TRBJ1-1,CATSAQGGNTEAFF,TGTGCCACCAGTGCACAAGGTGGGAACACTGAAGCTTTCTTT
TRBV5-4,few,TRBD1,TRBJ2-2,CASSTRDREAGELFF,TGTGCCAGCAGCACCCGGGACAGGGAGGCCGGGGAGCTGTTTTTT
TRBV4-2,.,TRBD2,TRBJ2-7,CASSQDRASGSHEQYF,TGTGCCAGCAGCCAAGATCGGGCTAGCGGGAGCCACGAGCAGTACTTC
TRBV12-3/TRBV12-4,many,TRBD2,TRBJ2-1,CASSLSLAGHNEQFF,TGTGCCAGCAGTTTATCGCTAGCGGGGCACAATGAGCAGTTCTTC
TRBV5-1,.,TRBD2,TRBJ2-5,CASSLGLAGLIETQYF,TGCGCCAGCAGCTTGGGACTAGCGGGGTTGATTGAGACCCAGTACTTC
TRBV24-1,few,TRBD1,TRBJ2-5,CATSAGTGVQETQYF,TGTGCCACCAGTGCGGGGACAGGGGTTCAAGAGACCCAGTACTTC
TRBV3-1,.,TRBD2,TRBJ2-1,CASSQEAGGGRREQFF,TGTGCCAGCAGCCAAGAGGCCGGGGGGGGAAGGCGGGAGCAGTTCTTC
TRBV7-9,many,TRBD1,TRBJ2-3,CASSLGDRGDSDTQYF,TGTGCCAGCAGCTTGGGGGACAGGGGAGATTCCGATACGCAGTATTTT
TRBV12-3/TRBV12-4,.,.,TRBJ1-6,CASSSGYSPLHF,TGTGCCAGCAGTTCAGGGTATTCACCCCTCCACTTT
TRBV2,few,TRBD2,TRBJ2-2,CASRPSSGRGTGELFF,TGTGCCAGCAGGCCCTCCAGCGGGAGAGGTACCGGGGAGCTGTTTTTT
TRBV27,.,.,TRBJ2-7,CASSKISGTYEQYF,TGTGCCAGCAGTAAGATATCGGGAACCTACGAGCAGTACTTC
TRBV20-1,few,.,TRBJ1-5,CSARAPGGSGQPQHF,TGCAGTGCTAGAGCCCCCGGGGGAAGCGGTCAGCCCCAGCATTTT